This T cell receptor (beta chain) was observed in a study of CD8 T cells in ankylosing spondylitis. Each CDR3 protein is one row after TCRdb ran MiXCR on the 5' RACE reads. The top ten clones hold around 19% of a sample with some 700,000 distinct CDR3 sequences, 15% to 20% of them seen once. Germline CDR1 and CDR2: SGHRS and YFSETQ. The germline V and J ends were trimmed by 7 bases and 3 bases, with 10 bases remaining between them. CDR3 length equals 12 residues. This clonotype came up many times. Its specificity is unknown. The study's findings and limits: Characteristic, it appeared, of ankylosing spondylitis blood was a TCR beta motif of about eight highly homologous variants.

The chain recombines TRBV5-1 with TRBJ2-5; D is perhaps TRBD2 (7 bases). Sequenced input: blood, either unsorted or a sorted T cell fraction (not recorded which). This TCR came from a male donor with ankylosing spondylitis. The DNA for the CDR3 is TGCGCCAGCGGGGAGGGGGAAGAGACCCAGTACTTC. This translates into CASGEGEETQYF.